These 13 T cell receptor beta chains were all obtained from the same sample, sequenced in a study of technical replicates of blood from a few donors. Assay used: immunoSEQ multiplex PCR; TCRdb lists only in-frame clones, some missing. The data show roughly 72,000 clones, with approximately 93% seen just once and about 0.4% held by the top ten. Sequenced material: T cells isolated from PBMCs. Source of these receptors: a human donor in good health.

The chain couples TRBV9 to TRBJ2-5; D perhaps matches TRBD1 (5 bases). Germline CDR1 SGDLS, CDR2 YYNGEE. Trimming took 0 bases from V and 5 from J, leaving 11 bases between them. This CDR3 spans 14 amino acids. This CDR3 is CASSVGGGRETQYF. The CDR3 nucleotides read TGTGCCAGCAGCGTAGGGGGCGGTCGGGAGACCCAGTACTTC. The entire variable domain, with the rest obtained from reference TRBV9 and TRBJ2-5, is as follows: DSGVTQTPKHLITATGQRVTLRCSPRSGDLSVYWYQQSLDQGLQFLIQYYNGEERAKGNILERFSAQQFPDLHSELNLSSLELGDSALYFCASSVGGGRETQYFGPGTRLLVL.

DNA of the CDR3: TGTGCCAGCACCCAGGGTGGCCAGGGCGGCTACGAGCAGTACTTC. Its translation is CASTQGGQGGYEQYF. The rearrangement uses TRBV2 and TRBJ2-7, with D possibly TRBD1 on 5 matching bases. Germline values: CDR1 SNHLY, CDR2 FYNNEI. The CDR3 covers 15 residues. V shed 7 bases and J shed 3 bases, with 19 bases lying between them. Full variable domain (missing parts from reference TRBV2 and TRBJ2-7): EPEVTQTPSHQVTQMGQEVILRCVPISNHLYFYWYRQILGQKVEFLVSFYNNEISEKSEIFDDQFSVERPDGSNFTLKIRSTKLEDSAMYFCASTQGGQGGYEQYFGPGTRLTVT.

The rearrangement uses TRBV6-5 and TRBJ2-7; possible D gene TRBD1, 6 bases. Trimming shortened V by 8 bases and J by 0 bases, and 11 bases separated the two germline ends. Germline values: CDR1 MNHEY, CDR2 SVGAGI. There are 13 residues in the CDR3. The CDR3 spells CASQQGDSYEQYF. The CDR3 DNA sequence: TGTGCCAGCCAACAGGGAGACTCCTACGAGCAGTACTTC.

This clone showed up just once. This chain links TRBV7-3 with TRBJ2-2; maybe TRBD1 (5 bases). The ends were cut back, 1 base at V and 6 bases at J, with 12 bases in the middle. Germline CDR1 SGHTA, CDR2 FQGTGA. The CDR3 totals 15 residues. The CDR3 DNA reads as TGTGCCAGCAGCTTAAAACAAGGGGCAGCCGGGGAGCTGTTTTTT. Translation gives CASSLKQGAAGELFF.

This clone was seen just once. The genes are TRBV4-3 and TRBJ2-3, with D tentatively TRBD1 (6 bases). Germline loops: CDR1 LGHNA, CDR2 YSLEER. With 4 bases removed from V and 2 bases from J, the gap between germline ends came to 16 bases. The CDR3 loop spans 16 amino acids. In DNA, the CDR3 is TGCGCCAGCAGCCCCGCCCGCACAGGGACCACAGATACGCAGTATTTT. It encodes CASSPARTGTTDTQYF.

This chain's CDR3 is CASSSNRDSYGYTF. The DNA for the CDR3 is TGTGCCAGCAGCTCAAACCGGGACTCCTATGGCTACACCTTC. V gene TRBV7-2 combines with J gene TRBJ1-2; D is perhaps TRBD1 (5 bases). The germline V gene has CDR1 SGHTA and CDR2 FQGNSA. The CDR3 spans 14 residues. Trimming stripped 4 bases from V and 4 bases from J, with 13 bases between.

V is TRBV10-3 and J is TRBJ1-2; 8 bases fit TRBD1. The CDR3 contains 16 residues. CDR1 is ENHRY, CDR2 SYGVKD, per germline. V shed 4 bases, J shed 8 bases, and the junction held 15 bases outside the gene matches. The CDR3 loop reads CAISGVRDRFVEGYTF. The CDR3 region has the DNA TGTGCCATCAGTGGCGTCCGGGACAGGTTCGTGGAAGGCTACACCTTC.

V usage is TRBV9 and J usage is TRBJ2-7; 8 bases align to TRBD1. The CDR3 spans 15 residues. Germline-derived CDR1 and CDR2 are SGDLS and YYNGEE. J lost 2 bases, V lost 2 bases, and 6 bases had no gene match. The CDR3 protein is CASSVAPGQAYEQYF. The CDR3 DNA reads TGTGCCAGCAGCGTCGCGCCGGGACAGGCCTACGAGCAGTACTTC.

The CDR3 DNA reads TGTGCCAGCAGCTGGATACAGGGAGACCATGGCTACACCTTC. Translating it yields CASSWIQGDHGYTF. V usage is TRBV2 and J usage is TRBJ1-2, with D perhaps TRBD1 (6 bases). The CDR3 totals 14 residues. Germline CDR1 and CDR2: SNHLY and FYNNEI. The ends were cut back, 6 bases at V and 6 bases at J, with 17 bases in the middle.

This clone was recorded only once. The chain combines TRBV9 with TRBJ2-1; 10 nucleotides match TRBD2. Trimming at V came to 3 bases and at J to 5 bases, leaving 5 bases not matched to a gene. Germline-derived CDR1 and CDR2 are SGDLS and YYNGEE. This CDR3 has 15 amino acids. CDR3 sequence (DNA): TGTGCCAGCAGCGAGACTAGCGGGCGACACAATGAGCAGTTCTTC. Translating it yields CASSETSGRHNEQFF. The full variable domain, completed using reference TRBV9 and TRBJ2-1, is DSGVTQTPKHLITATGQRVTLRCSPRSGDLSVYWYQQSLDQGLQFLIQYYNGEERAKGNILERFSAQQFPDLHSELNLSSLELGDSALYFCASSETSGRHNEQFFGPGTRLTVL.

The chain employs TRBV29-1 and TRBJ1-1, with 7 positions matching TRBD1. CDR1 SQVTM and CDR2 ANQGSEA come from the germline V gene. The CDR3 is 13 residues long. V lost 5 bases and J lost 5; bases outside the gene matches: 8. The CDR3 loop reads CSVPGQRETEAFF. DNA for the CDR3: TGCAGCGTTCCGGGACAGAGGGAGACTGAAGCTTTCTTT.

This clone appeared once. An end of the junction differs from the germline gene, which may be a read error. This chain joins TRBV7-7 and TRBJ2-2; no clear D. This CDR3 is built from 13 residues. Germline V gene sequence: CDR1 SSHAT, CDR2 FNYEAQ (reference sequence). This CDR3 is CASSFSNSGELFF. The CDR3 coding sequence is TGTGCTAGCAGCTTTAGTAACTCCGGGGAGCTGTTTTTT. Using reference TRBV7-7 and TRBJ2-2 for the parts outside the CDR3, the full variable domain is GAGVSQSPRYKVTKRGQDVTLRCDPISSHATLYWYQQALGQGPEFLTYFNYEAQPDKSGLPSDRFSAERPEGSISTLTIQRTEQRDSAMYRCASSFSNSGELFFGEGSRLTVL.

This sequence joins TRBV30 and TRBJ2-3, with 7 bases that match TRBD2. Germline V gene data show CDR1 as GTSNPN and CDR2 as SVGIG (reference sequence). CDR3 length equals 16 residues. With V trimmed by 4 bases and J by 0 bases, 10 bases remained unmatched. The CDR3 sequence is CAWICGLVSSTDTQYF. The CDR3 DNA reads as TGTGCCTGGATCTGCGGACTAGTTAGTAGCACAGATACGCAGTATTTT.